This TCR beta chain was retrieved from a study of blood T cell repertoires in COVID-19. As for the study in general: Collection of acute and convalescent COVID-19 samples took place in the United States, Italy and Spain. PBMCs, B-cell-depleted T cells, or T cells were the source of the cDNA or gDNA that made up the material.

Losses at the gene ends were 0 bases for V and 1 base for J; bases not matched to a gene: 9. The length of the CDR3 is 18 residues. CDR1 and CDR2 (germline): SGHTA, FQGTGA. In the original analysis: How many nucleated cells were present was estimated from reference gene primer amplification. Generated by immunoSEQ multiplex PCR, the TCRdb table keeps only in-frame clones and is missing some. That table furnishes V, J and clone size, whereas the DNA furnished D and trimming. The data contain about 80,000 clones, about 80% of them singletons. The source is a man of 80 years or more with acute or convalescent COVID-19. The gene calls are TRBV7-3 and TRBJ2-3; 8 nucleotides line up with TRBD2. The sequenced sample was peripheral blood. The CDR3 spells CASSLTSVSGGRTDTQYF. Written as DNA, the CDR3 is TGTGCCAGCAGCTTAACTTCCGTGAGCGGGGGCCGCACAGATACGCAGTATTTT.